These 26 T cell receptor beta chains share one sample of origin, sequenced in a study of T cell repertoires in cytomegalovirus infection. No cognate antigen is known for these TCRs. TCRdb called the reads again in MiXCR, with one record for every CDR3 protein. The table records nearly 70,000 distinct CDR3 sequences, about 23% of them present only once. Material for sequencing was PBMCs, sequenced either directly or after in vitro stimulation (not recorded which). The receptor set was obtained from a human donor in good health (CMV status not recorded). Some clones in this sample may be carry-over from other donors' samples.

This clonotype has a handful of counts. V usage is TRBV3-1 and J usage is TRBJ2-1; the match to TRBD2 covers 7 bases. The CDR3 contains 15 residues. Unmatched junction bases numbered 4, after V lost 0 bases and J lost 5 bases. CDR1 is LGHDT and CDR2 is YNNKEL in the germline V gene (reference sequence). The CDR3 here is CASSQDSGRDNEQFF. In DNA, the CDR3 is TGTGCCAGCAGCCAAGATAGCGGGCGGGACAATGAGCAGTTCTTC.

Here the CDR3 DNA reads TGTGCCAGCAGCGTCCTTCAGACTAGCGGGACTAACAATGAGCAGTTCTTC. Its translation is CASSVLQTSGTNNEQFF. V gene TRBV28 combines with J gene TRBJ2-1; 11 nucleotides align to TRBD2. The germline CDR1 and CDR2 sequences are MDHEN and SYDVKM. Trimming at V came to 6 bases and at J to 5 bases, leaving 12 bases not matched to a gene. The CDR3 runs 17 residues.

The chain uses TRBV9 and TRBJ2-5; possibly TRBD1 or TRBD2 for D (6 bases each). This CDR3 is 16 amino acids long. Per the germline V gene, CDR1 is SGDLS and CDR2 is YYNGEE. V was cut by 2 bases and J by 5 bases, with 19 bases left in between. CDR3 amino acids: CASSVGGSRGSETQYF. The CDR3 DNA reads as TGTGCCAGCAGCGTCGGGGGCTCGAGGGGGTCGGAGACCCAGTACTTC.

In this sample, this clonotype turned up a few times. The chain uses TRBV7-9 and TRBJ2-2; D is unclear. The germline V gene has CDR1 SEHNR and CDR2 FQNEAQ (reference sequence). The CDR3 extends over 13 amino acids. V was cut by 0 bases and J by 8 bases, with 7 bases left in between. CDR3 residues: CASSLARQGELFF. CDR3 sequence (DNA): TGTGCCAGCAGCTTAGCCCGGCAGGGGGAGCTGTTTTTT.

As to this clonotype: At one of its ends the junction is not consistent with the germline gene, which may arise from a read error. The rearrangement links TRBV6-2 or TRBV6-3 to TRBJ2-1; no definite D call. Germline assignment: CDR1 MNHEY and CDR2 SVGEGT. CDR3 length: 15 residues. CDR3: CASCYLAGFYNEQFF. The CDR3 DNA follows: TGTGCCAGCTGTTACCTCGCCGGATTCTACAATGAGCAGTTCTTC.

The CDR3 region has the DNA TGCGCCAGCAGCCAAGGCACACTAGCGGGAGGGGACAATGAGCAGTTCTTC. Translated, it gives CASSQGTLAGGDNEQFF. The V gene is TRBV4-1, the J gene TRBJ2-1; 13 nucleotides line up with TRBD2. After removal of 1 base from V and 5 bases from J, the junction contained 5 bases not matched to a gene. CDR1 and CDR2 (germline): MGHRA, YSYEKL. CDR3 length: 17 residues.

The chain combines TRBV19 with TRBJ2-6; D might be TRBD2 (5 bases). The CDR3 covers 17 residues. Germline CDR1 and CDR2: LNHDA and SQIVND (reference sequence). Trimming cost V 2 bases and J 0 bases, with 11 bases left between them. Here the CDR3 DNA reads TGTGCCAGTAGTATATTCGGACTTAACTCTGGGGCCAACGTCCTGACTTTC. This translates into CASSIFGLNSGANVLTF.

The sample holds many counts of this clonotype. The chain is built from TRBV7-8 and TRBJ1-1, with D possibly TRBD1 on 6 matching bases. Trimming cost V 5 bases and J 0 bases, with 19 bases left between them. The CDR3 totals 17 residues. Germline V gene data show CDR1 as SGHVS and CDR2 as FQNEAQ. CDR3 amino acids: CASSPTGGSSMNTEAFF. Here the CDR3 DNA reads TGTGCCAGCAGCCCCACGGGGGGCAGCTCCATGAACACTGAAGCTTTCTTT.

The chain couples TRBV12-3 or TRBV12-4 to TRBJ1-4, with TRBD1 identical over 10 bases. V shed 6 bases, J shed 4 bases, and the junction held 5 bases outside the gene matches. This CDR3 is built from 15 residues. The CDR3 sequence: CASRRDRGFNEKLFF. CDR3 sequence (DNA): TGTGCCAGCAGACGGGACAGGGGCTTTAATGAAAAACTGTTTTTT.

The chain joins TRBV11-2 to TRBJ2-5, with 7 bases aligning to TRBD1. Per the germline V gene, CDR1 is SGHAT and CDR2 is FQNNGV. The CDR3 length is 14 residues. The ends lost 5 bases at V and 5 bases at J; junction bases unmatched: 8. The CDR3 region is CASSTTQGMETQYF. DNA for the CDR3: TGTGCCAGCAGCACAACACAGGGGATGGAGACCCAGTACTTC.

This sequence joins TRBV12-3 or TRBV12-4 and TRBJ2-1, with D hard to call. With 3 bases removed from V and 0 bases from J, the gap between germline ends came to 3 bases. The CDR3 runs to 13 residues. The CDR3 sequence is CASSFTSYNEQFF. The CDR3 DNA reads TGTGCCAGCAGTTTCACCTCCTACAATGAGCAGTTCTTC.

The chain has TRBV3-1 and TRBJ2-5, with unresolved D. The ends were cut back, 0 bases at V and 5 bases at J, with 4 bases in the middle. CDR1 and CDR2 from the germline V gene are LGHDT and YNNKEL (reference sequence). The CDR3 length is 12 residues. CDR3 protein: CASSQDKETQYF. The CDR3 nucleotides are TGTGCCAGCAGCCAAGATAAGGAGACCCAGTACTTC.

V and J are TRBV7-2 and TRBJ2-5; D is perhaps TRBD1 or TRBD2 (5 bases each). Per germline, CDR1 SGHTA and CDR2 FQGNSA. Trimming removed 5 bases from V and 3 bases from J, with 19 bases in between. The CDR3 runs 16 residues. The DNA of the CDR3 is TGTGCCAGCAGCCAAATGGGGGTTGGGGGAAAAGAGACCCAGTACTTC. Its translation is CASSQMGVGGKETQYF.

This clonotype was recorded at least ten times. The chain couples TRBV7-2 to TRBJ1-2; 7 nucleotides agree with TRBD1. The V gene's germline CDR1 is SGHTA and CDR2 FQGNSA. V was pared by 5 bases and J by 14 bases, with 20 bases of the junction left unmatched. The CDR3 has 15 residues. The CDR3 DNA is TGTGCCAGCAGCCCCTCCCCCGGGACAGACCCTATTGGGACCTTC. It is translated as CASSPSPGTDPIGTF.

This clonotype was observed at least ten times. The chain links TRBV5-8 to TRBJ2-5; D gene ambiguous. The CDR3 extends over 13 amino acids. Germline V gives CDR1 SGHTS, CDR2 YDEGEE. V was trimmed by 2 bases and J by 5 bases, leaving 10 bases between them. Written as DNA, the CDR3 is TGTGCCAGCAGCTTTTCGCCTTCGGAGACCCAGTACTTC. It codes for CASSFSPSETQYF.

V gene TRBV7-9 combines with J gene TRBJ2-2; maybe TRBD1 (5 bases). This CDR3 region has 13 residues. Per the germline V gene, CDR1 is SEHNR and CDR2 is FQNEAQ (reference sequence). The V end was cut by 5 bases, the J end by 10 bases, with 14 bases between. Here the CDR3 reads CASSPTGGQELFF. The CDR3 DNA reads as TGTGCCAGCAGCCCGACCGGCGGACAGGAGCTGTTTTTT.

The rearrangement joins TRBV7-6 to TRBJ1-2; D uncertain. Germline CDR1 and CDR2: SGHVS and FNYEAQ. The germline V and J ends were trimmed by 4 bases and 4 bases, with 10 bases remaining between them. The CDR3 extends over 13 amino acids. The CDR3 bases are TGTGCCAGCAGCTCCCCCACGATCTATGGCTACACCTTC. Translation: CASSSPTIYGYTF.

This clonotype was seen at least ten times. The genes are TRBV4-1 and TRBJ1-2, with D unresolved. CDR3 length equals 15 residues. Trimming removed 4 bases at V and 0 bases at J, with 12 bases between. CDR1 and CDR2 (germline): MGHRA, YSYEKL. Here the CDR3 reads CASSRQDGPNYGYTF. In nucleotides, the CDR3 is TGCGCCAGCAGCCGCCAGGACGGGCCTAACTATGGCTACACCTTC.

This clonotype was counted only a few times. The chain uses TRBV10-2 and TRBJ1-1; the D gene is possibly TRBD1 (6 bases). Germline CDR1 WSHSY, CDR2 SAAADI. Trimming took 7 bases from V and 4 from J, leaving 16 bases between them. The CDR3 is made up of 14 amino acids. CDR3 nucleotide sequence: TGCGCCAGCACCGAAGGGGGTAGGGCCACTGAAGCTTTCTTT. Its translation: CASTEGGRATEAFF.

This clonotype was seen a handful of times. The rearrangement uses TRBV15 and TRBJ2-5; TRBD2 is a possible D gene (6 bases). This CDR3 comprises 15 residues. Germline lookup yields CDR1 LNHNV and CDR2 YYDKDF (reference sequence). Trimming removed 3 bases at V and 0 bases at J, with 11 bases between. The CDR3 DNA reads TGTGCCACCAGCAGGGAAGGGACTGACCAAGAGACCCAGTACTTC. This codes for CATSREGTDQETQYF.

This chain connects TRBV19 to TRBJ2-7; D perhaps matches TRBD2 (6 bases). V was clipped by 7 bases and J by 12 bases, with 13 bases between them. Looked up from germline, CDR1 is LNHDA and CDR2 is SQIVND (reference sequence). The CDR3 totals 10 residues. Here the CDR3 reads CASIAEEGYV. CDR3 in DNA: TGTGCCAGTATAGCGGAGGAAGGGTACGTC.

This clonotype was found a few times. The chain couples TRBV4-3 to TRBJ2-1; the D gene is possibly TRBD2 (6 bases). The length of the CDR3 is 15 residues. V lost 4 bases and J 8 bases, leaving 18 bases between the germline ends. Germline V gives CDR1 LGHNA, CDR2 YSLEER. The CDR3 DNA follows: TGCGCCAGCAGCCCTAGAGGGCTAGCGTACGATGAGCAGTTCTTC. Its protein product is CASSPRGLAYDEQFF.

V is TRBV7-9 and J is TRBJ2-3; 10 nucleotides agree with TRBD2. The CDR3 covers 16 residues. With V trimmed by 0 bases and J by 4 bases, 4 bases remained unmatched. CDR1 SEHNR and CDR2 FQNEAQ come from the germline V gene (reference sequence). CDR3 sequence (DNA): TGTGCCAGCAGCTTAGCGGGACTAGCGCAGCCAGATACGCAGTATTTT. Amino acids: CASSLAGLAQPDTQYF. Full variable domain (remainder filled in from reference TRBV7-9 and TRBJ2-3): DTGVSQNPRHKITKRGQNVTFRCDPISEHNRLYWYRQTLGQGPEFLTYFQNEAQLEKSRLLSDRFSAERPKGSFSTLEIQRTEQGDSAMYLCASSLAGLAQPDTQYFGPGTRLTVL.

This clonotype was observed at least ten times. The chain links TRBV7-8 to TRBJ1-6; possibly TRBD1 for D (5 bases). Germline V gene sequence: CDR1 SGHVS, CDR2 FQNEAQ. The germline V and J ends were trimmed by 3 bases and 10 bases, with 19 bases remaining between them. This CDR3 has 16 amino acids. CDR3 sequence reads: CASSFRDGGGSSPLHF. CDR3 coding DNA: TGTGCCAGCAGCTTCCGGGACGGTGGAGGGTCCTCACCCCTCCACTTT.

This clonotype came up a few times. CDR3 DNA sequence: TGCAGTGCTAGAGATACAAGTTACAATGAGCAGTTCTTC. It specifies CSARDTSYNEQFF. The chain carries TRBV20-1 and TRBJ2-1, with unresolved D. The germline gives CDR1 DFQATT, CDR2 SNEGSKA (reference sequence). The CDR3 covers 13 residues. Trimming cost V 0 bases and J 4 bases, with 7 bases left between them.

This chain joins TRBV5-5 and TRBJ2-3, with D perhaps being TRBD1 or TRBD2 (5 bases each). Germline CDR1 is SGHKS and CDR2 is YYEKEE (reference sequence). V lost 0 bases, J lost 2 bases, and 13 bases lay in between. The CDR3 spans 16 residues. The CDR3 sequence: CASSLDRGGDTDTQYF. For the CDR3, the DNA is TGTGCCAGCAGCTTGGATCGGGGCGGAGACACAGATACGCAGTATTTT.